A single sample is the source of the 19 T cell receptor beta chains below, sequenced in a study of shared clonotypes between healthy human individuals. The table came from immunoSEQ multiplex PCR; TCRdb's copy has only in-frame clones and leaves some out. This sample has 2 million to 2.5 million clones, with roughly 91% found just once. Terminally differentiated effector memory CD45RA+ cells were excluded from the naive CD8 cells, which were CD45RO-negative and positively selected for CCR7. Sequencing input: naive CD8+ T cells from PBMCs. The origin of the receptors is a man aged 18 to 35 in good health. Some clones in this sample may be carry-over from other donors' samples.

The CDR3 spells CASSPGAPSWEQYF. CDR3 nucleotide sequence: TGTGCCAGCAGCCCTGGGGCCCCCTCCTGGGAGCAGTACTTC. The chain joins TRBV7-9 to TRBJ2-7, with D maybe TRBD1 (5 bases). V was shortened by 5 bases and J by 7 bases, with 18 bases between the two germline ends. CDR1 SEHNR and CDR2 FQNEAQ come from the germline V gene (reference sequence). The CDR3 covers 14 residues.

The rearrangement uses TRBV9 and TRBJ2-3; D is unresolved. The CDR3 spans 15 residues. Trimming took 0 bases from V and 5 from J, leaving 13 bases between them. Germline assignment: CDR1 SGDLS and CDR2 YYNGEE. The CDR3: CASSVALRPGDTQYF. CDR3 coding DNA: TGTGCCAGCAGCGTAGCCCTCCGTCCTGGAGATACGCAGTATTTT.

This clone was observed a single time. V gene TRBV27 combines with J gene TRBJ1-1, with D possibly TRBD1 on 5 matching bases. Trimming took off 3 bases at V and 1 base at J, with 9 bases between the two ends. Germline CDR1 and CDR2: MNHEY and SMNVEV (reference sequence). The CDR3 has 14 residues. This CDR3 reads CASSFPGSNTEAFF. CDR3 in DNA: TGTGCCAGCAGTTTCCCAGGGTCGAACACTGAAGCTTTCTTT.

This clone turned up a few times. The chain links TRBV28 to TRBJ1-5, with D unclear. CDR3 length equals 15 residues. The V end was cut by 6 bases, the J end by 0 bases, with 12 bases between. Looked up from germline, CDR1 is MDHEN and CDR2 is SYDVKM. CDR3 sequence reads: CASRWKQYSNQPQHF. CDR3 DNA sequence: TGTGCCAGCAGGTGGAAACAGTATAGCAATCAGCCCCAGCATTTT. Full variable domain (missing parts from reference TRBV28 and TRBJ1-5): DVKVTQSSRYLVKRTGEKVFLECVQDMDHENMFWYRQDPGLGLRLIYFSYDVKMKEKGDIPEGYSVSREKKERFSLILESASTNQTSMYLCASRWKQYSNQPQHFGDGTRLSIL.

This chain uses TRBV28 with TRBJ2-1; 10 bases are a match to TRBD2. Germline-derived CDR1 and CDR2 are MDHEN and SYDVKM. V trimming: 6 bases; J trimming: 4 bases; junction bases outside the gene matches: 6. The CDR3 runs 15 residues. CDR3 DNA: TGTGCCAGCAGCCCGACTAGCGGGTGGTACAATGAGCAGTTCTTC. Its protein product is CASSPTSGWYNEQFF. The full variable domain, rest sourced from reference TRBV28 and TRBJ2-1, is DVKVTQSSRYLVKRTGEKVFLECVQDMDHENMFWYRQDPGLGLRLIYFSYDVKMKEKGDIPEGYSVSREKKERFSLILESASTNQTSMYLCASSPTSGWYNEQFFGPGTRLTVL.

The chain is built from TRBV4-3 and TRBJ1-2, with 8 bases identical to TRBD1. Germline V gene data show CDR1 as LGHNA and CDR2 as YSLEER. Trimming removed 6 bases from V and 8 bases from J; junction bases left unmatched: 14. The CDR3 is made up of 15 amino acids. The CDR3 loop is CASSENRGGSLGYTF. The CDR3 bases are TGCGCCAGCAGTGAAAACAGGGGGGGATCCCTCGGCTACACCTTC.

This chain connects TRBV28 to TRBJ2-6, with 11 bases identical to TRBD2. Germline CDR1 reads MDHEN; CDR2 reads SYDVKM. CDR3 length: 18 amino acids. V lost 7 bases to trimming and J lost 0 bases; unmatched junction nucleotides: 8. CDR3 region: CASTPGLAVPSGANVLTF. The CDR3 nucleotides are TGTGCCAGCACGCCGGGACTAGCGGTCCCCTCTGGGGCCAACGTCCTGACTTTC.

The genes are TRBV7-2 and TRBJ2-3, with D possibly TRBD2 on 6 matching bases. The germline V gene encodes CDR1 SGHTA and CDR2 FQGNSA. Trimming took 5 bases from V and 2 from J, leaving 17 bases between them. This CDR3 is built from 16 residues. The CDR3 DNA is TGTGCCAGCAGCGAAAAACTAGCTTGGGTCACAGATACGCAGTATTTT. This encodes CASSEKLAWVTDTQYF.

The chain recombines TRBV4-3 with TRBJ1-5; 9 nucleotides agree with TRBD1. The CDR3 consists of 17 residues. V shed 4 bases, J shed 7 bases, and the junction held 14 bases outside the gene matches. Looked up from germline, CDR1 is LGHNA and CDR2 is YSLEER. For the CDR3, the DNA is TGCGCCAGCAGCCCGCTGTGGGACAGGGATTTTCGGCAGCCCCAGCATTTT. Residues: CASSPLWDRDFRQPQHF.

The chain is built from TRBV27 and TRBJ2-3; 9 bases are shared with TRBD2. Germline trimming cut 3 bases from V and 1 base from J; bases unmatched to any gene: 5. The germline V gene encodes CDR1 MNHEY and CDR2 SMNVEV (reference sequence). This CDR3 is 16 amino acids long. The CDR3 is CASSFRTSEGTDTQYF. Here the CDR3 DNA reads TGTGCCAGCAGTTTCCGGACTAGCGAAGGCACAGATACGCAGTATTTT.

The chain combines TRBV6-5 with TRBJ2-2; D is unresolved. The CDR3 loop spans 14 amino acids. The V gene's germline CDR1 is MNHEY and CDR2 SVGAGI. V lost 6 bases and J 4 bases, leaving 12 bases between the germline ends. The CDR3 DNA is TGTGCCAGCAGCCACGGGTCGGGCACCGGGGAGCTGTTTTTT. Translating it yields CASSHGSGTGELFF.

This sequence joins TRBV20-1 and TRBJ1-1; D not certain. This CDR3 contains 11 residues. V was clipped by 7 bases and J by 6 bases, with 12 bases between them. The germline CDR1 and CDR2 sequences are DFQATT and SNEGSKA (reference sequence). CDR3 nucleotides: TGCAGTGTAAAGTCCGGGGCTGAAGCTTTCTTT. It is translated as CSVKSGAEAFF.

V is TRBV15 and J is TRBJ1-1, with D possibly being TRBD1 (5 bases). V lost 5 bases, J lost 1 base, and 14 bases lay in between. Germline V gene sequence: CDR1 LNHNV, CDR2 YYDKDF (reference sequence). The CDR3 extends over 15 amino acids. CDR3 sequence reads: CATSLEFGANTEAFF. In DNA, the CDR3 is TGTGCCACCAGCCTCGAGTTTGGGGCGAACACTGAAGCTTTCTTT.

The V call is TRBV27, the J call TRBJ2-6; D not resolved. CDR1 is MNHEY and CDR2 is SMNVEV in the germline V gene (reference sequence). The V and J ends lost 4 bases and 4 bases respectively, with 20 bases between them. The CDR3 is 18 residues long. In DNA, the CDR3 is TGTGCCAGCAGTTCCGAAATGGGCCTACGGCGAGGGGCCAACGTCCTGACTTTC. It yields the protein CASSSEMGLRRGANVLTF.

This clone was found once. The V call is TRBV7-9, the J call TRBJ2-7, with D hard to call. The CDR3 runs to 12 residues. Germline CDR1 reads SEHNR; CDR2 reads FQNEAQ (reference sequence). The ends were cut back, 8 bases at V and 6 bases at J, with 14 bases in the middle. DNA of the CDR3: TGTGCCAGCCTGGACCACTCGGGCGAGCAGTACTTC. Protein product: CASLDHSGEQYF.

The chain uses TRBV7-6 and TRBJ1-2; TRBD1 agrees at 10 bases. With 10 bases clipped from V and 4 bases from J, the junction kept 15 bases outside the gene matches. Germline lookup yields CDR1 SGHVS and CDR2 FNYEAQ. The CDR3 is made up of 16 amino acids. DNA of the CDR3: TGTGCCATTAAGAGACAGGGGGCCCCCGGTGTCTATGGCTACACCTTC. This gives the protein CAIKRQGAPGVYGYTF.

The chain joins TRBV6-5 to TRBJ2-7; 8 bases line up with TRBD1. Germline V gene lookup returns CDR1 MNHEY and CDR2 SVGAGI. The CDR3 length is 14 residues. The trim removed 2 bases at V and 3 bases at J, leaving 3 bases unmatched. CDR3 in amino acids: CASSYADRDYEQYF. Here the CDR3 DNA reads TGTGCCAGCAGTTACGCGGACAGGGACTACGAGCAGTACTTC.

V usage is TRBV7-9 and J usage is TRBJ1-4; D is possibly TRBD1 (5 bases). V dropped 2 bases and J dropped 8 bases, with 15 bases sitting between them. The CDR3 is made up of 15 amino acids. The V gene's germline CDR1 is SEHNR and CDR2 FQNEAQ (reference sequence). Here the CDR3 DNA reads TGTGCCAGCAGCTTATCTCGAGGACAAGGGGAAAAACTGTTTTTT. Its protein product is CASSLSRGQGEKLFF. Full variable domain (outside the CDR3, taken from reference TRBV7-9 and TRBJ1-4): DTGVSQNPRHKITKRGQNVTFRCDPISEHNRLYWYRQTLGQGPEFLTYFQNEAQLEKSRLLSDRFSAERPKGSFSTLEIQRTEQGDSAMYLCASSLSRGQGEKLFFGSGTQLSVL.

This clone was recorded once. This chain uses TRBV28 with TRBJ1-5; tentative D call: TRBD1 (5 bases). Germline V gene data show CDR1 as MDHEN and CDR2 as SYDVKM. The CDR3 consists of 14 residues. Trimming removed 5 bases at V and 7 bases at J, with 15 bases between. The CDR3 sequence is CASSPLPRGQPQHF. CDR3 coding DNA: TGTGCCAGCAGTCCCTTACCACGGGGCCAGCCCCAGCATTTT.